What follows describes a single TCR beta chain. Samples were assayed with immunoSEQ v3.0 at survey level. It was 40,000-50,000 T-cell genomes per sample that sequencing targeted. This table comes from immunoSEQ multiplex PCR, and its TCRdb copy is limited to in-frame clones, with some not included. The sample shows around 27,000 clones, 70% to 90% of them seen only once. The source of the sample is a study of long-term antiretroviral therapy in people with HIV. Germline V gene data show CDR1 as LNHDA and CDR2 as SQIVND (reference sequence). Deletions cut 6 bases from V and 4 bases from J, with 9 bases between. The CDR3 loop spans 12 amino acids.

This receptor was obtained from a man under 40 with HIV. Specimen: unsorted PBMCs, collected about 4.3 years after starting antiretroviral therapy. J is TRBJ1-1 and V is TRBV19; maybe TRBD1 (6 bases). CDR3 bases: TGTGCCAGTAGCTCCAGGGGCACTGAAGCTTTCTTT. Protein: CASSSRGTEAFF.